The rows below give T cell receptor beta chains drawn from one sample of a study of control samples from healthy donors and cancer patients. Using immunoSEQ multiplex PCR, the repertoire was profiled, and TCRdb retains in-frame clones only, with some absent. The profile shows 150,000 to 200,000 clones, 80% to 95% of them singletons. Sequencing used blood. The receptors here all came from a woman in her 30s in good health. Each CDR3 is given with its conserved first and last residue. Fields, in order: CDR3 protein, CDR3 DNA, V gene, D gene, J gene, clone size. D genes are given only for firm matches. Part of the rows lack a size; the others show once, few, many or a class for expanded clones.

CASSQQGAGRREQYF	TGCGCCAGCAGCCAACAGGGGGCGGGGAGAAGGGAGCAGTACTTC	TRBV4-1	TRBD1	TRBJ2-7	NA
CASSPGTGNNQPQHF	TGCGCCAGCAGCCCCGGGACAGGGAACAATCAGCCCCAGCATTTT	TRBV4-3	TRBD1	TRBJ1-5	NA
CASSDWLADRNEQFF	TGTGCCAGCAGTGACTGGCTAGCGGATAGAAATGAGCAGTTCTTC	TRBV6-4	TRBD2	TRBJ2-1	NA
CASSLGGTGFEKLFF	TGTGCCAGCAGTTTGGGGGGGACAGGGTTCGAAAAACTGTTTTTT	TRBV5-4	TRBD1	TRBJ1-4	few
CASRLSLTNEQFF	TGCGCCAGCAGACTAAGCCTGACGAATGAGCAGTTCTTC	TRBV5-1	NA	TRBJ2-1	NA
CASRPTATGTHSYEQYF	TGCGCCAGCAGACCTACTGCAACCGGGACCCACTCCTACGAGCAGTACTTC	TRBV10-2	NA	TRBJ2-7	NA
CASSLKAFPGTLYGYTF	TGTGCCAGCAGTTTAAAGGCCTTCCCCGGGACACTCTATGGCTACACCTTC	TRBV27	NA	TRBJ1-2	NA
CASSPSKSSYQETQYF	TGCGCCAGCAGCCCGAGTAAATCCTCTTACCAAGAGACCCAGTACTTC	TRBV5-1	NA	TRBJ2-5	NA
CASSLRGTGELFF	TGTGCCAGCAGCCTCCGAGGGACCGGGGAGCTGTTTTTT	TRBV7-2	NA	TRBJ2-2	NA
CATSRDGTVSNQPQHF	TGTGCCACCAGCAGAGATGGGACGGTTAGCAATCAGCCCCAGCATTTT	TRBV15	NA	TRBJ1-5	once
CASSQESQGRSPLHF	TGTGCCAGCAGCCAAGAAAGTCAGGGACGGTCACCCCTCCACTTT	TRBV14	NA	TRBJ1-6	NA
CASSQGDANYEQYF	TGCGCCAGCAGCCAAGGGGACGCCAACTACGAGCAGTACTTC	TRBV4-1	NA	TRBJ2-7	NA
CASSLSGYREEYF	TGTGCCAGCAGTTTAAGTGGGTACAGGGAGGAGTACTTC	TRBV27	NA	TRBJ2-5	NA
CASSLARETQYF	TGTGCCAGCAGCTTAGCCCGGGAGACCCAGTACTTC	TRBV7-9	NA	TRBJ2-5	NA
CASSPTFGTGELFF	TGTGCCAGCAGCCCCACCTTCGGGACCGGGGAGCTGTTTTTT	TRBV7-8	NA	TRBJ2-2	NA
CASRQGFGEKLFF	TGTGCCAGCAGACAGGGTTTTGGAGAAAAACTGTTTTTT	TRBV27	NA	TRBJ1-4	once
CATQKLGLAGVSGELFF	TGTGCCACCCAAAAGTTAGGACTAGCGGGAGTTTCCGGGGAGCTGTTTTTT	TRBV19	TRBD2	TRBJ2-2	once
CASSESRQGKKSNNEQFF	TGTGCCAGCAGTGAGTCTCGACAGGGTAAAAAAAGCAACAATGAGCAGTTCTTC	TRBV6-1	TRBD1	TRBJ2-1	NA
CAWSTRGASGYASEQFF	TGTGCCTGGAGTACTAGGGGTGCTAGCGGGTACGCTTCTGAGCAGTTCTTC	TRBV30	TRBD2	TRBJ2-1	NA
CASSLVGADEQFF	TGTGCCAGCAGCTTGGTCGGGGCCGATGAGCAGTTCTTC	TRBV7-2	NA	TRBJ2-1	NA
CASSLSRGRSYNEQFF	TGTGCCAGCAGTTTGTCTAGAGGGCGGTCCTACAATGAGCAGTTCTTC	TRBV28	NA	TRBJ2-1	NA
CASSRLPGLDPDTQYF	TGTGCCAGCAGCCGACTCCCGGGACTAGATCCAGATACGCAGTATTTT	TRBV27	TRBD2	TRBJ2-3	once
CASSQDTYRGQPQHF	TGCGCCAGCAGCCAAGATACTTATCGGGGTCAGCCCCAGCATTTT	TRBV4-1	NA	TRBJ1-5	NA
CASSLRGQVTQPQHF	TGTGCCAGCAGCTTGAGGGGACAGGTTACTCAGCCCCAGCATTTT	TRBV7-2	TRBD1	TRBJ1-5	NA
CAGIAGSQPQHF	TGTGCCGGCATTGCAGGGAGTCAGCCCCAGCATTTT	TRBV28	NA	TRBJ1-5	NA
CASSTGQGVVAFF	TGCGCCAGCAGCACCGGACAGGGGGTGGTAGCTTTCTTT	TRBV5-1	TRBD1	TRBJ1-1	NA
CASSFLYSNQPQHF	TGTGCCAGCAGTTTCCTGTATAGCAATCAGCCCCAGCATTTT	TRBV28	NA	TRBJ1-5	NA